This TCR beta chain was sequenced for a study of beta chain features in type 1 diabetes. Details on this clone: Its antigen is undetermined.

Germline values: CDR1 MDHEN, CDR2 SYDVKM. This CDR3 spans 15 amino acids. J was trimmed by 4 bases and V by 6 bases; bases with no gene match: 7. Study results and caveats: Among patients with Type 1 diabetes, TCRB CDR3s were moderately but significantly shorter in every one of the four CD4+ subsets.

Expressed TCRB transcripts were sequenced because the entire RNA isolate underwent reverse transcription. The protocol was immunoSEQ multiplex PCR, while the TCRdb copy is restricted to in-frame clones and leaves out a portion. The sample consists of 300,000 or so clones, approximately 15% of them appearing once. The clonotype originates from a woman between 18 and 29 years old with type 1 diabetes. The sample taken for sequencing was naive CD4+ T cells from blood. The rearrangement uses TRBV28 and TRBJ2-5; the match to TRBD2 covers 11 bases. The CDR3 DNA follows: TGTGCCAGCAGGGTTAGCGGGAGGGCCCGAGAGACCCAGTACTTC. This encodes CASRVSGRARETQYF. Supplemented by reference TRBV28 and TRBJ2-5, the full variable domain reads DVKVTQSSRYLVKRTGEKVFLECVQDMDHENMFWYRQDPGLGLRLIYFSYDVKMKEKGDIPEGYSVSREKKERFSLILESASTNQTSMYLCASRVSGRARETQYFGPGTRLLVL.